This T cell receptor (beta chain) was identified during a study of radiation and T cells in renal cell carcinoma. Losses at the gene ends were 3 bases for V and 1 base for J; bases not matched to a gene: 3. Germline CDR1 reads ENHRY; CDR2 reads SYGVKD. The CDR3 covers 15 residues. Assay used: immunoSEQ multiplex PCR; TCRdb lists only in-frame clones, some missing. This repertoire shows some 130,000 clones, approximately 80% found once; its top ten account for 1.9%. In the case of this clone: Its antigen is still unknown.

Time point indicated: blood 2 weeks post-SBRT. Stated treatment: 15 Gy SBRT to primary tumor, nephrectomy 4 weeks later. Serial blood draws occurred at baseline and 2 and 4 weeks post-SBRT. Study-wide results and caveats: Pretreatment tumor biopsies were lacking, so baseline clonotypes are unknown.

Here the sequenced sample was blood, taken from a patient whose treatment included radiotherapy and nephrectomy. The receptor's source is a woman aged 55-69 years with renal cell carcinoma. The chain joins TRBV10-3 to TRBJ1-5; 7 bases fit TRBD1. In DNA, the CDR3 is TGTGCCATCAGTGACCCAGGGGGGAGCAATCAGCCCCAGCATTTT. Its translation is CAISDPGGSNQPQHF.